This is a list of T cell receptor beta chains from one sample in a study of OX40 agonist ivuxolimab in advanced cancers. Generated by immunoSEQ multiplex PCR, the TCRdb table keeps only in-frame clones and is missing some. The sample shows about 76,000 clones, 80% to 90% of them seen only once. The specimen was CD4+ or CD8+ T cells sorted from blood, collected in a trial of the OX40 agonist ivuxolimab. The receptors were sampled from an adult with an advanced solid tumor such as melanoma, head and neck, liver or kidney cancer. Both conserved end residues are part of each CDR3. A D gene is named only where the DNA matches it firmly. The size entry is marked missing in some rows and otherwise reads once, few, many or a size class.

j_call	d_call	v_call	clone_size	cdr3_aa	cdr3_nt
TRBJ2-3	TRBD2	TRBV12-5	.	CASGISGPTDTQYF	TGTGCTAGTGGCATTAGCGGGCCGACAGATACGCAGTATTTT
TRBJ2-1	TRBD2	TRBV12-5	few	CASGLATGTSGNEQFF	TGTGCTAGTGGTTTGGCCACCGGGACTAGCGGGAATGAGCAGTTCTTC
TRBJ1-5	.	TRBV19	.	CASSTGFHGQPQHF	TGTGCCAGTAGTACAGGGTTTCACGGCCAGCCCCAGCATTTT
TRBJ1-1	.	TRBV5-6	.	CASSLFHEAFF	TGTGCCAGCAGCTTGTTTCATGAAGCTTTCTTT
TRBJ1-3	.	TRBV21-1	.	CASSKVWNTIYF	TGTGCCAGCAGCAAAGTTTGGAACACCATATATTTT
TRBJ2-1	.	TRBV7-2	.	CASSLRAGQFF	TGTGCCAGCAGCTTAAGAGCGGGGCAGTTCTTC
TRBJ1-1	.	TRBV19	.	CASSKTSLGSANTEAFF	TGTGCCAGTAGTAAGACGAGTCTGGGATCGGCGAACACTGAAGCTTTCTTT
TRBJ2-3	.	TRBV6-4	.	CASIPSSTDTQYF	TGTGCCAGCATCCCTTCTAGCACAGATACGCAGTATTTT
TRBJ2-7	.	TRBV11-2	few	CASSPQGRREQYF	TGTGCTTCCTCCCCCCAGGGGCGGAGGGAGCAGTACTTC
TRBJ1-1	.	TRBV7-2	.	CASSLRVTGTEAFF	TGTGCCAGCAGCTTAAGGGTCACCGGGACTGAAGCTTTCTTT
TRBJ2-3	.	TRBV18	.	CASSPPVTGDTQYF	TGTGCCAGCTCACCACCGGTTACGGGAGATACGCAGTATTTT
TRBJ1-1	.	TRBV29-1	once	CSVELKGGTEAFF	TGCAGCGTTGAACTTAAGGGTGGGACTGAAGCTTTCTTT
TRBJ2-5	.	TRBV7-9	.	CASSLTGILGETQYF	TGTGCCAGCAGCTTAACGGGGATCCTTGGGGAGACCCAGTACTTC
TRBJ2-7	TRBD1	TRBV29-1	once	CSVLRGTGGTYEQYF	TGCAGCGTCCTTAGAGGGACAGGAGGAACCTACGAGCAGTACTTC
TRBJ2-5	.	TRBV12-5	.	CASGPPSVAGETQYF	TGTGCTAGTGGTCCCCCCTCGGTGGCGGGAGAGACCCAGTACTTC
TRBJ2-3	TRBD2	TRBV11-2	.	CASSSFGGGGSTDTQYF	TGTGCCAGCAGCTCCTTCGGGGGGGGCGGGAGCACAGATACGCAGTATTTT
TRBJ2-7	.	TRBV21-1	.	CASSKERTSGGTRYEQYF	TGTGCCAGCAGCAAAGAGCGGACTAGCGGGGGCACTAGGTACGAGCAGTACTTC
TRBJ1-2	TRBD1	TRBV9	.	CASSAAGQATYTF	TGTGCCAGCAGCGCTGCGGGACAGGCCACCTACACCTTC
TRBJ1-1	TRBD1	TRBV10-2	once	CASSGGKNTEAFF	TGCGCCAGTTCAGGGGGTAAGAACACTGAAGCTTTCTTT
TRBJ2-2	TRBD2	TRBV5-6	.	CASSWTSTGELFF	TGTGCCAGCAGCTGGACTAGCACCGGGGAGCTGTTTTTT
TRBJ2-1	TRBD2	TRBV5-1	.	CASSLRTSGSRPYNEQFF	TGCGCCAGCAGCTTGAGGACTAGCGGGAGTAGGCCCTACAATGAGCAGTTCTTC
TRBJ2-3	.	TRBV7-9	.	CASSSQTVNTQYF	TGTGCCAGCAGCTCCCAGACAGTCAATACGCAGTATTTT
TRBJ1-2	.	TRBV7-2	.	CASSLSRGTSYGYTF	TGTGCCAGCAGCTTATCCCGGGGCACCTCCTATGGCTACACCTTC
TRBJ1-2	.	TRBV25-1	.	CASSEYGFGRNTF	TGTGCCAGCAGTGAATATGGGTTTGGTCGGAACACCTTC
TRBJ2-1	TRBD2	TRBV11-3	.	CASSLDGTTLGNEQFF	TGTGCCAGCAGCTTAGACGGGACTACCTTGGGCAATGAGCAGTTCTTC
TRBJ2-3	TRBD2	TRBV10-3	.	CAIRGTSGGASTDTQYF	TGTGCCATCAGGGGGACTAGCGGGGGGGCGAGCACAGATACGCAGTATTTT
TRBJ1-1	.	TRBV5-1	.	CASSPEGEYTEAFF	TGCGCCAGCAGCCCCGAAGGGGAATACACTGAAGCTTTCTTT
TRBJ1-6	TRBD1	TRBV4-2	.	CASSQDGTGSFYNSPLHF	TGTGCCAGCAGCCAAGATGGGACAGGATCATTCTATAATTCACCCCTCCACTTT
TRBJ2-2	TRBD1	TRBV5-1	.	CASTYRGASTGELFF	TGTGCCAGCACCTACAGGGGCGCAAGCACCGGGGAGCTGTTTTTT
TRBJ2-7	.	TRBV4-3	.	CASSQDLGQGYYEQYF	TGCGCCAGCAGCCAAGATCTAGGGCAGGGGTACTACGAGCAGTACTTC
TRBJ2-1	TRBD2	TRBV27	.	CASSLGGRANEQFF	TGTGCCAGCAGTTTAGGCGGGAGGGCCAATGAGCAGTTCTTC
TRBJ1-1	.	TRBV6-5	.	CASCRSTTEAFF	TGTGCCAGCTGTAGGTCGACGACTGAAGCTTTCTTT
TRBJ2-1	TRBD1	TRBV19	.	CASSIRGGQGGNEQFF	TGTGCCAGTAGTATTCGAGGAGGACAGGGGGGCAATGAGCAGTTCTTC
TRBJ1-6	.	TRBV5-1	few	CASSSRWEANSPLHF	TGCGCCAGCAGCTCCCGCTGGGAGGCCAATTCACCCCTCCACTTT
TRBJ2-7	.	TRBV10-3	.	CAISLATPRAGEQYF	TGTGCCATCAGCCTTGCTACCCCAAGGGCAGGGGAGCAGTACTTC